This entry describes one T cell receptor (beta chain). The antigen remains undetermined. Use of 60 Vbeta and 13 Jbeta primers characterized the PCR. Generated by immunoSEQ multiplex PCR, the TCRdb table keeps only in-frame clones and is missing some. Of roughly 160,000 clones detected, around 75% appear once; the ten largest clones hold 2.3%. The data originate from a study of cytomegalovirus exposure and HLA in healthy donors. Notes on the study in general: Cytomegalovirus association was listed for 170 or so TCR beta chains.

The CDR3 sequence is 16 residues long. The sequence was collected from a male donor in good health and CMV-seronegative. Sequenced input: PBMCs. The V call is TRBV21-1, the J call TRBJ2-7; TRBD1 was called by the table and not checked on the DNA. TRBV21-1 is a documented pseudogene. The CDR3 DNA reads TGTGCCAGCAGCAAAGCGCGGGGACAGGGTATCTACGAGCAGTACTTC. Translated, it gives CASSKARGQGIYEQYF.